This passage covers 12 T cell receptor beta chains from one sample sequenced in a study of post-analysis software for immune sequencing data. Overall study results and limits: Roughly 5 TRBV segments occurring more often in patients than controls included TRBV5-6, TRBV5-1 and TRBV20-1.

Their antigens remain unidentified. Unique molecular identifiers tagged the TCR beta cDNA libraries. TCRdb re-analysed the PCR reads in MiXCR, keeping a single row per CDR3 protein. The data show some 370,000 distinct CDR3 sequences, around a third seen once. The sample comprised blood. These receptors all stem from a girl between 10 and 17 years old with multiple sclerosis.

The chain combines TRBV5-1 with TRBJ2-6, with no clear D. Germline V lookup: CDR1 SGHRS, CDR2 YFSETQ. This CDR3 comprises 15 residues. The germline V and J ends were trimmed by 3 bases and 5 bases, with 12 bases remaining between them. CDR3 sequence (DNA): TGCGCCAGCAGCTCAAAAAACGAGAGGGCCAACGTCCTGACTTTC. Translation: CASSSKNERANVLTF.

The chain uses TRBV9 and TRBJ2-3; D call uncertain. Between the trimmed V and J ends, which lost 3 bases and 10 bases, there was a span of 15 bases. The CDR3 totals 13 residues. Looked up from germline, CDR1 is SGDLS and CDR2 is YYNGEE. CDR3 loop: CASSGSVEVPQYF. The CDR3 coding sequence is TGTGCCAGCAGCGGATCCGTTGAGGTCCCGCAGTATTTT.

This chain uses TRBV6-2 or TRBV6-3 with TRBJ2-1, with TRBD2 matching over 9 bases. V lost 2 bases and J lost 9; bases outside the gene matches: 17. The CDR3 totals 18 residues. Germline loops: CDR1 MNHEY, CDR2 SVGEGT. CDR3 nucleotide sequence: TGTGCCAGCAGTTACCCGGAGCGGGGGGTTGCCCTCCCGGGTGAGCAGTTCTTC. Translating gives CASSYPERGVALPGEQFF.

The rearrangement links TRBV12-3 or TRBV12-4 to TRBJ1-5; perhaps TRBD1 as D (6 bases). Deletions cut 6 bases from V and 0 bases from J, with 18 bases between. The CDR3 extends over 17 amino acids. The CDR3 DNA is TGTGCCAGCAGATTTGAGGACAGATTCTATAGCAATCAGCCCCAGCATTTT. It yields the protein CASRFEDRFYSNQPQHF.

This clonotype was observed a handful of times. V is TRBV12-3 or TRBV12-4 and J is TRBJ2-6; D is possibly TRBD2 (5 bases). The CDR3 contains 17 residues. Trimming cost V 2 bases and J 1 base, with 12 bases left between them. CDR3 sequence: CASSLRGIGSGANVLTF. The CDR3 region has the DNA TGTGCCAGCAGTTTAAGAGGGATCGGGTCTGGGGCCAACGTCCTGACTTTC.

This clonotype turned up a few times. The rearrangement joins TRBV7-2 to TRBJ2-1; D unresolved. The CDR3 contains 11 residues. Deletions cut 2 bases from V and 10 bases from J, with 6 bases between. From germline, CDR1 is SGHTA and CDR2 FQGNSA. DNA of the CDR3: TGTGCCAGCAGCTTACTGACGGAGCAGTTCTTC. Its translation: CASSLLTEQFF.

This clonotype came up a few times. The chain couples TRBV5-1 to TRBJ2-2, with D unresolved. V gave up 4 bases and J gave up 1 base, with 8 bases separating them. This CDR3 is built from 14 residues. Per the germline V gene, CDR1 is SGHRS and CDR2 is YFSETQ. The CDR3 sequence: CASSPKGNTGELFF. CDR3 sequence (DNA): TGCGCCAGCAGCCCTAAAGGGAACACCGGGGAGCTGTTTTTT. Supplemented by reference TRBV5-1 and TRBJ2-2, the full variable domain reads KAGVTQTPRYLIKTRGQQVTLSCSPISGHRSVSWYQQTPGQGLQFLFEYFSETQRNKGNFPGRFSGRQFSNSRSEMNVSTLELGDSALYLCASSPKGNTGELFFGEGSRLTVL.

This clonotype came up once. The chain employs TRBV2 and TRBJ2-5; the D is unclear. Trimming left V 3 bases short and J 5 bases short, with 13 bases between. CDR3 size: 14 residues. The germline V gene encodes CDR1 SNHLY and CDR2 FYNNEI. CDR3 protein: CASSENPYGETQYF. The CDR3 DNA sequence: TGTGCCAGCAGTGAGAACCCCTACGGGGAGACCCAGTACTTC. Using reference TRBV2 and TRBJ2-5 for the parts outside the CDR3, the full variable domain is EPEVTQTPSHQVTQMGQEVILRCVPISNHLYFYWYRQILGQKVEFLVSFYNNEISEKSEIFDDQFSVERPDGSNFTLKIRSTKLEDSAMYFCASSENPYGETQYFGPGTRLLVL.

V is TRBV25-1 and J is TRBJ1-2; TRBD1 matches 10 bases. The CDR3 runs to 15 residues. The germline CDR1 and CDR2 sequences are MGHDK and SYGVNS. The ends lost 2 bases at V and 4 bases at J; junction bases unmatched: 4. The chain's CDR3 is CASSEDRGRAYGYTF. CDR3 in DNA: TGTGCCAGCAGTGAAGACAGGGGGCGCGCCTATGGCTACACCTTC.

The table lists this clonotype with many counts. The CDR3 DNA reads as TGTGCCAGCAGTTACCCCTGGTGGGGAGAGCAGTTCTTC. Its translation is CASSYPWWGEQFF. The chain employs TRBV27 and TRBJ2-1; D ambiguous. CDR1 is MNHEY and CDR2 is SMNVEV in the germline V gene (reference sequence). With 4 bases removed from V and 10 bases from J, the gap between germline ends came to 14 bases. There are 13 residues in the CDR3.

The V gene is TRBV18, the J gene TRBJ1-1; 8 bases are a match to TRBD1. Germline-derived CDR1 and CDR2 are KGHSH and LQKENI. V gave up 3 bases and J gave up 7 bases; unmatched junction bases: 10. This CDR3 has 15 residues. This chain's CDR3 is CASSPQGQAAYEAFF. The CDR3 DNA sequence: TGTGCCAGCTCACCGCAGGGACAGGCGGCATATGAAGCTTTCTTT.

This clonotype was counted a few times. The chain links TRBV5-1 to TRBJ2-6; 8 bases map to TRBD1. The ends lost 1 base at V and 0 bases at J; junction bases unmatched: 6. The CDR3 runs 18 residues. Germline V gene sequence: CDR1 SGHRS, CDR2 YFSETQ. CDR3 nucleotide sequence: TGCGCCAGCAGCTTGAGGGCAGGGGGCAGCTCTGGGGCCAACGTCCTGACTTTC. Its translation: CASSLRAGGSSGANVLTF. Full variable domain (outside the CDR3, taken from reference TRBV5-1 and TRBJ2-6): KAGVTQTPRYLIKTRGQQVTLSCSPISGHRSVSWYQQTPGQGLQFLFEYFSETQRNKGNFPGRFSGRQFSNSRSEMNVSTLELGDSALYLCASSLRAGGSSGANVLTFGAGSRLTVL.